The rows below give T cell receptor beta chains drawn from one sample of a study of shared T cell receptors in the human thymus. Some clones are missing from TCRdb's copy, which holds only in-frame ones; the method was immunoSEQ multiplex PCR. This table holds approximately 580,000 clones, 75% to 80% found once. The same sample was also used in a study of human thymus T cells.

The sequencing sample was made of thymocytes. The receptors come from a boy under three years old with a congenital heart defect. The CDR3 runs from the conserved cysteine through the conserved F or W. D genes are given only for firm matches. Expanded clones are given a class, and other clones once, few, many or no size at all.

NA,TRBJ1-1,TRBV5-8,TRBD1,CASSGQMNTEAFF,TGTGCCAGCTCGGGACAGATGAACACTGAAGCTTTCTTT
NA,TRBJ1-2,TRBV21-1,NA,CARPDGQRGYTF,TGTGCCAGACCCGACGGACAGCGTGGCTACACCTTC
NA,TRBJ2-7,TRBV10-3,TRBD1,CAISDRGWEQYF,TGTGCCATCAGCGACAGGGGTTGGGAGCAGTACTTC
NA,TRBJ2-1,TRBV19,TRBD1,CASSLRDRKGDEQFF,TGTGCCAGTAGTCTCCGGGACAGGAAAGGGGATGAGCAGTTCTTC
few,TRBJ2-7,TRBV4-1,TRBD2,CASSQEISGTKRAGGPYEQYF,TGCGCCAGCAGCCAAGAAATATCCGGGACAAAAAGGGCGGGAGGGCCATACGAGCAGTACTTC
few,TRBJ2-2,TRBV7-8,TRBD1,CASSSRDRGVGELFF,TGTGCCAGCAGCTCCCGGGACAGGGGGGTCGGGGAGCTGTTTTTT
NA,TRBJ2-2,TRBV10-3,NA,CAISEFRTVNTGELFF,TGTGCCATCAGTGAGTTTAGGACAGTTAACACCGGGGAGCTGTTTTTT
NA,TRBJ2-1,TRBV6-5,TRBD1,CASGRGPSPYNEQFF,TGTGCCAGCGGTAGGGGGCCCAGTCCTTACAATGAGCAGTTCTTC
once,TRBJ2-1,TRBV5-6,TRBD2,CASSLVRGGNYNEQFF,TGTGCCAGCAGCTTGGTGCGGGGGGGGAATTACAATGAGCAGTTCTTC
NA,TRBJ2-7,TRBV2,TRBD2,CASSLSGTTYEQYF,TGTGCCAGCAGCCTGAGCGGGACCACCTACGAGCAGTACTTC
NA,TRBJ2-7,TRBV5-1,NA,CASSLGGTLDEQYF,TGCGCCAGCAGCTTGGGGGGGACTTTAGACGAGCAGTACTTC
NA,TRBJ2-3,TRBV5-4,NA,CASSLGRNRLAPRRTDTQYF,TGTGCCAGCAGCTTGGGGCGGAATCGGCTAGCGCCAAGACGCACAGATACGCAGTATTTT
once,TRBJ2-7,TRBV18,NA,CASSPLSYEQYF,TGTGCCAGCTCACCCCTCTCCTACGAGCAGTACTTC
NA,TRBJ1-4,TRBV2,NA,CASTKFGGANEKLFF,TGTGCCAGCACTAAGTTCGGGGGAGCGAATGAAAAACTGTTTTTT
NA,TRBJ2-4,TRBV12-5,TRBD2,CASGFSGRFAKNIQYF,TGTGCTAGCGGGTTCAGCGGGAGATTTGCCAAAAACATTCAGTACTTC
once,TRBJ2-1,TRBV9,TRBD2,CASSEGEGLDNEQFF,TGTGCCAGCAGCGAAGGGGAGGGCCTCGACAATGAGCAGTTCTTC
NA,TRBJ2-7,TRBV7-2,NA,CASSWSGKAYEQYF,TGTGCCAGCAGCTGGTCCGGGAAGGCCTACGAGCAGTACTTC
NA,TRBJ2-7,TRBV5-8,TRBD1,CASSAQGYEQYF,TGTGCCAGCAGCGCACAGGGGTACGAGCAGTACTTC
NA,TRBJ2-1,TRBV2,TRBD1,CASSEFRQGDHEQFF,TGTGCCAGCAGTGAATTCCGCCAGGGGGATCATGAGCAGTTCTTC